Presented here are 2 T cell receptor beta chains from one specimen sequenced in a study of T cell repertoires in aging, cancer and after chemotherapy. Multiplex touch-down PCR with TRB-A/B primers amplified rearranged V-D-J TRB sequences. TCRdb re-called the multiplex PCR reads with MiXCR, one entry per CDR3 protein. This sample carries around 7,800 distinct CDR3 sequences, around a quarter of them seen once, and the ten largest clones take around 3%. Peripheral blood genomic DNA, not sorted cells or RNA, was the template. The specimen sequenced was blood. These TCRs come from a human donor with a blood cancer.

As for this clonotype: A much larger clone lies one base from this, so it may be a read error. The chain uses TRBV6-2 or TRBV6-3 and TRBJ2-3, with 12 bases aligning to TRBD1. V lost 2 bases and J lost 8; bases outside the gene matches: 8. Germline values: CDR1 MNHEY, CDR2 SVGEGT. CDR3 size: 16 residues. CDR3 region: CASSYPGGQGAVTQYF. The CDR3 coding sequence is TGTGCCAGCAGTTACCCGGGGGGACAGGGGGCAGTTACGCAGTATTTT.

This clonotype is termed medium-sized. CDR3: CASSHQGGKAFF. The CDR3 DNA follows: TGTGCCAGTAGCCACCAGGGGGGCAAAGCTTTCTTT. V usage is TRBV19 and J usage is TRBJ1-1; 7 bases match TRBD1. The CDR3 has 12 residues. Germline V gene data show CDR1 as LNHDA and CDR2 as SQIVND (reference sequence). V lost 6 bases and J lost 9; bases outside the gene matches: 7.